Below, 10 T cell receptor beta chains from the same sample are listed, as sequenced in a study of spatial heterogeneity in lung cancer. Regarding the study as a whole: Expanded intratumoral alpha and beta TCR counts tracked tumor mutation counts.

Which antigens these TCRs recognize remains unknown. TCRdb re-analysed the 5' RACE reads in MiXCR, keeping a single row per CDR3 protein. The table shows approximately 490 distinct CDR3 sequences, with 15% to 17% occurring only once. Stated time point: sample taken at primary tumor resection. The sequencing used lung tumor tissue, collected at surgery. The receptor set was obtained from a female donor with early-stage non-small cell lung cancer.

This clonotype is deemed large. This chain links TRBV19 with TRBJ1-2; 11 bases fit TRBD1. The trim removed 5 bases at V and 4 bases at J, leaving 6 bases unmatched. Germline assignment: CDR1 LNHDA and CDR2 SQIVND (reference sequence). The CDR3 is made up of 15 amino acids. The DNA of the CDR3 is TGTGCCAGTAGTCCAGCCGGGACAGGGGGCTATGGCTACACCTTC. Encoded protein: CASSPAGTGGYGYTF.

By share, this clonotype counts as large (0.1 to 1%). DNA of the CDR3: TGTGCCAGCAGCTTAGACTACGAGCAGTACTTC. It specifies CASSLDYEQYF. J is TRBJ2-7 and V is TRBV7-2; no definite D call. V lost 1 base and J lost 3, with 1 base in between. Germline CDR1 and CDR2: SGHTA and FQGNSA. The CDR3 has 11 amino acids.

This clonotype is labeled large (0.1 to 1%). This rearrangement joins TRBV20-1 to TRBJ2-1, with D tentatively TRBD1 (6 bases). This CDR3 is built from 14 residues. Germline CDR1 DFQATT, CDR2 SNEGSKA (reference sequence). V dropped 0 bases and J dropped 9 bases, with 15 bases sitting between them. This CDR3 is CSARDLGLGGEQFF. The CDR3 DNA follows: TGCAGTGCTAGAGATCTCGGGCTAGGGGGTGAGCAGTTCTTC.

By sample share, this clonotype is large. The chain recombines TRBV7-2 with TRBJ2-2; 8 nucleotides match TRBD2. Germline CDR1 and CDR2: SGHTA and FQGNSA. V shed 3 bases, J shed 2 bases, and the junction held 2 bases outside the gene matches. This CDR3 comprises 15 residues. DNA for the CDR3: TGTGCCAGCAGCTTTGGACTAGCAAACACCGGGGAGCTGTTTTTT. Translating gives CASSFGLANTGELFF.

This clonotype is labeled medium-sized. The V call is TRBV11-2, the J call TRBJ2-1; D is possibly TRBD1 or TRBD2 (5 bases each). V lost 7 bases, J lost 6 bases, and 19 bases lay in between. This CDR3 comprises 15 residues. Germline V gene data show CDR1 as SGHAT and CDR2 as FQNNGV. As DNA, the CDR3 is TGTGCCAGCACCCAATCGGGGCTGGCAAGCAATGAGCAGTTCTTC. Its protein is CASTQSGLASNEQFF. The full variable domain, its missing parts supplied by reference TRBV11-2 and TRBJ2-1, is EAGVAQSPRYKIIEKRQSVAFWCNPISGHATLYWYQQILGQGPKLLIQFQNNGVVDDSQLPKDRFSAERLKGVDSTLKIQPAKLEDSAVYLCASTQSGLASNEQFFGPGTRLTVL.

The chain joins TRBV19 to TRBJ1-2; D is uncertain. The V gene's germline CDR1 is LNHDA and CDR2 SQIVND (reference sequence). Trimming removed 7 bases from V and 3 bases from J, with 12 bases in between. CDR3 length: 13 amino acids. The CDR3 is CASTRPEDYGYTF. CDR3 in DNA: TGTGCCAGTACCCGACCAGAGGACTATGGCTACACCTTC.

This clonotype is large. This chain joins TRBV23-1 and TRBJ1-1; 8 bases are shared with TRBD1. Being an ORF, TRBV23-1 has a function that is uncertain. The CDR3 has 22 amino acids. V dropped 2 bases and J dropped 0; count of bases not matched to a gene: 23. Written as DNA, the CDR3 is TGCGCCAGCAGTCAACCCATGACAACCGACGGGACAGGCCTTATCCTGAACACTGAAGCTTTCTTT. Its protein is CASSQPMTTDGTGLILNTEAFF.

In its sample, this clonotype is large (0.1 to 1%). This chain joins TRBV6-5 and TRBJ2-1; 12 bases match TRBD1. The V segment lost 2 bases and the J segment 14 bases; nucleotides outside the gene matches: 7. This CDR3 is built from 14 residues. The germline gives CDR1 MNHEY, CDR2 SVGAGI. The CDR3, as DNA: TGTGCCAGCAGTTACCCCGGGACAGGGGGCTTAGAGTTCTTC. This encodes CASSYPGTGGLEFF.

By share, this clonotype counts as large. The gene calls are TRBV6-5 and TRBJ1-5, with TRBD1 matching over 7 bases. After removal of 4 bases from V and 0 bases from J, the junction contained 3 bases not matched to a gene. This CDR3 comprises 15 residues. Germline loops: CDR1 MNHEY, CDR2 SVGAGI. The CDR3 coding sequence is TGTGCCAGCAGTTCGGACAGGAATAGCAATCAGCCCCAGCATTTT. It codes for CASSSDRNSNQPQHF.

This clonotype is termed large. V is TRBV25-1 and J is TRBJ2-1, with TRBD2 identical over 7 bases. The trim removed 7 bases at V and 4 bases at J, leaving 4 bases unmatched. Germline V gives CDR1 MGHDK, CDR2 SYGVNS. The CDR3 contains 13 residues. This chain's CDR3 is CASKGGDYNEQFF. The CDR3 bases are TGTGCCAGCAAGGGAGGGGATTACAATGAGCAGTTCTTC. The full variable domain, completed using reference TRBV25-1 and TRBJ2-1, is EADIYQTPRYLVIGTGKKITLECSQTMGHDKMYWYQQDPGMELHLIHYSYGVNSTEKGDLSSESTVSRIRTEHFPLTLESARPSHTSQYLCASKGGDYNEQFFGPGTRLTVL.